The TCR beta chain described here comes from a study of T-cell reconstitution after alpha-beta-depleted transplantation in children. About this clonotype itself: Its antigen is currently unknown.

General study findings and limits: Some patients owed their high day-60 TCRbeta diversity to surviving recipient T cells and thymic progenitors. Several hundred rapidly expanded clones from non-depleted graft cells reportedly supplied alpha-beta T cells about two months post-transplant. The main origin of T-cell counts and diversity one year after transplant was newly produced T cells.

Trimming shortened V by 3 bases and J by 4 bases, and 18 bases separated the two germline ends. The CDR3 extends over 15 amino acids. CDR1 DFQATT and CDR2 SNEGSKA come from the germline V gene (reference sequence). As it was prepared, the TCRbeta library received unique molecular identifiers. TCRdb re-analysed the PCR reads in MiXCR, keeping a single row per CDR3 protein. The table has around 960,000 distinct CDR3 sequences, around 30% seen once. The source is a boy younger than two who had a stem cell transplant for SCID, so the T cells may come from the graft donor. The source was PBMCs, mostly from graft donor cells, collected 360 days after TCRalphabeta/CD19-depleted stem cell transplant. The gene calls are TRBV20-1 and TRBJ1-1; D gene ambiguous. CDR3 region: CSARGRERWGTEAFF. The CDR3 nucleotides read TGCAGTGCTAGGGGGAGGGAACGGTGGGGCACTGAAGCTTTCTTT.